The 14 T cell receptor beta chains below were found in one sample sequenced in a study of blood T cell repertoires in COVID-19. Clones were sequenced by immunoSEQ multiplex PCR, and TCRdb holds only the in-frame ones, with some missing. This table holds under 300,000 clones, more than 75% found once. What was sequenced was PBMCs or T cells enriched from blood (not recorded which). The source of these receptors is a woman in her fifties or sixties who had recovered from COVID-19.

This chain joins TRBV4-2 and TRBJ2-7; a possible D gene is TRBD2 (6 bases). The germline V gene has CDR1 LGHNA and CDR2 YNFKEQ. V lost 1 base and J 1 base, leaving 17 bases between the germline ends. This CDR3 spans 17 amino acids. The CDR3, as DNA: TGTGCCAGCAGCCAAGTCTCCGGCGGCGGGAAGTCCTACGAGCAGTACTTC. It encodes CASSQVSGGGKSYEQYF.

The chain recombines TRBV10-1 with TRBJ1-5, with D unclear. Germline V CDR1 and CDR2: WNHNN, SYGVQD (reference sequence). V lost 7 bases to trimming and J lost 3 bases, with 13 bases between them. The CDR3 has 14 amino acids. The CDR3 sequence is CASTPWRFNQPQHF. CDR3 bases: TGCGCCAGCACCCCATGGAGGTTCAATCAGCCCCAGCATTTT.

The rearrangement uses TRBV5-5 and TRBJ2-3, with a tentative D call TRBD1 (6 bases). The CDR3 has 15 amino acids. The germline V gene has CDR1 SGHKS and CDR2 YYEKEE (reference sequence). Deletions cut 0 bases from V and 4 bases from J, with 12 bases between. CDR3 loop: CASSLVPQGSDTQYF. The CDR3, as DNA: TGTGCCAGCAGCTTGGTCCCACAGGGTTCAGATACGCAGTATTTT.

This chain connects TRBV2 to TRBJ2-7; TRBD1 is a possible D gene (5 bases). The germline gives CDR1 SNHLY, CDR2 FYNNEI. There are 14 residues in the CDR3. Trimming took off 0 bases at V and 1 base at J, with 7 bases between the two ends. CDR3 loop: CASSEAPGSYEQYF. The CDR3 coding sequence is TGTGCCAGCAGTGAAGCTCCAGGGTCCTACGAGCAGTACTTC.

The J gene is TRBJ1-2, the V gene TRBV3-1 (or the pseudogene TRBV3-2); no firm D call. There are 14 residues in the CDR3. V was pared by 4 bases and J by 4 bases, with 13 bases between. Germline V CDR1 and CDR2: LGHDT, YNNKEL (reference sequence). The CDR3 is CASSPLDSRYGYTF. Written as DNA, the CDR3 is TGTGCCAGCAGCCCCTTGGACTCCCGCTATGGCTACACCTTC.

The chain uses TRBV14 and TRBJ2-3, with no clear D. The ends were cut back, 4 bases at V and 2 bases at J, with 13 bases in the middle. Germline values: CDR1 SGHDN, CDR2 FVKESK. The CDR3 is 15 amino acids. The CDR3 bases are TGTGCCAGCAGCCGAAGACGGAGTCACACAGATACGCAGTATTTT. It specifies CASSRRRSHTDTQYF.

J is TRBJ2-7 and V is TRBV9; 8 bases align to TRBD2. J was trimmed by 0 bases and V by 1 base; bases with no gene match: 3. The germline gives CDR1 SGDLS, CDR2 YYNGEE. The CDR3 is made up of 15 amino acids. CDR3 in DNA: TGTGCCAGCAGCGTAAGCGGGAGAGGCTCCTACGAGCAGTACTTC. The encoded protein is CASSVSGRGSYEQYF.

This clone was detected a few times. The V call is TRBV11-2, the J call TRBJ2-7; TRBD2 matches 8 bases. Trimming cost V 5 bases and J 3 bases; bases outside gene matches: 12. The germline V gene has CDR1 SGHAT and CDR2 FQNNGV. The CDR3 totals 16 residues. Here the CDR3 DNA reads TGTGCCAGCAGCAACCGAGTAGCGGGGCAGAACTACGAGCAGTACTTC. This gives the protein CASSNRVAGQNYEQYF.

The rearrangement joins TRBV19 to TRBJ2-1, with D unresolved. The CDR3 extends over 13 amino acids. CDR1 is LNHDA and CDR2 is SQIVND in the germline V gene (reference sequence). The V end lost 2 bases, the J end lost 9 bases, and 11 bases lay between the germline ends. CDR3 protein: CASSIYSGGEQFF. CDR3 nucleotide sequence: TGTGCCAGTAGTATATACTCTGGTGGTGAGCAGTTCTTC.

The chain has TRBV9 and TRBJ2-3; 8 nucleotides agree with TRBD2. Germline V gene data show CDR1 as SGDLS and CDR2 as YYNGEE. The CDR3 is 15 residues long. With 4 bases clipped from V and 1 base from J, the junction kept 5 bases outside the gene matches. The CDR3 DNA is TGTGCCAGCAGCACCTTAGCGGGACGCACAGATACGCAGTATTTT. It is translated as CASSTLAGRTDTQYF.

V usage is TRBV6-6 and J usage is TRBJ2-1; 8 bases are a match to TRBD2. The CDR3 sequence is 16 residues long. The J segment lost 8 bases and the V segment lost 2 bases, leaving 11 bases of the junction unmatched. CDR1 is MNHNY, CDR2 SVGAGI, per germline (reference sequence). The CDR3 region has the DNA TGTGCCAGCAGTTACCCCTCACAACTAGCGGTGGATGAGCAGTTCTTC. Amino acid sequence: CASSYPSQLAVDEQFF.

The V call is TRBV29-1, the J call TRBJ1-4; 7 nucleotides agree with TRBD1. The germline V gene has CDR1 SQVTM and CDR2 ANQGSEA. The length of the CDR3 is 14 residues. Trimming at V came to 6 bases and at J to 7 bases, leaving 11 bases not matched to a gene. CDR3 sequence reads: CSVSDRVMGEKLFF. The CDR3 nucleotides are TGCAGCGTATCTGACAGGGTTATGGGTGAAAAACTGTTTTTT.

On this clone: Other nucleotide sequences from this sample produce the same CDR3. The chain has TRBV5-4 and TRBJ2-3, with D possibly being TRBD2 (7 bases). The CDR3 length is 15 residues. Germline CDR1 and CDR2: SGHNT and YYREEE (reference sequence). Between the trimmed V and J ends, which lost 0 bases and 0 bases, there was a span of 8 bases. This CDR3 reads CASSLEGGSTDTQYF. The DNA for the CDR3 is TGTGCCAGCAGCTTGGAGGGGGGGAGCACAGATACGCAGTATTTT.

This chain joins TRBV30 and TRBJ2-3, with 8 bases identical to TRBD2. Per germline, CDR1 GTSNPN and CDR2 SVGIG (reference sequence). Unmatched junction bases numbered 3, after V lost 5 bases and J lost 2 bases. This CDR3 has 13 amino acids. The CDR3 here is CAWGSGNTDTQYF. In DNA form, the CDR3 reads TGTGCCTGGGGTAGCGGGAACACAGATACGCAGTATTTT.